A selection of T cell receptor beta chains follows, all from one sample in a study of monozygotic twins with inflammatory bowel disease. TCRdb re-called the 5' RACE reads; every CDR3 protein appears as one record, without DNA. The sample has approximately 330,000 distinct CDR3 sequences; the top ten hold roughly 2%. Sequenced: blood. The receptors were sampled from a human donor with ulcerative colitis or Crohn's disease, or a healthy co-twin of an affected twin (not recorded which). The CDR3 runs from the conserved cysteine through the conserved F or W.

V gene,J gene,CDR3 protein
TRBV5-1,TRBJ2-1,CASSQRLAGVEQFF
TRBV5-1,TRBJ2-1,CASSLSRVGSYNEQFF
TRBV15,TRBJ2-5,CATSRGRTQETQYF
TRBV3-1,TRBJ1-2,CASSQDRGWYGYTF
TRBV10-3,TRBJ2-3,CATGLAGETGTQYF
TRBV5-1,TRBJ2-1,CASSPGSQSNEQFF
TRBV7-2,TRBJ1-4,CASSSDPVYEKLFF
TRBV29-1,TRBJ1-2,CSVTPTGFDGYTF
TRBV29-1,TRBJ2-3,CSTTGSLRTDTQYF
TRBV7-9,TRBJ1-6,CASSLESPLHF
TRBV29-1,TRBJ2-2,CRVTGQGGRGELFF
TRBV6-4,TRBJ2-5,CASSSGTGDGTQYF
TRBV3-1,TRBJ1-1,CASSPLTGGGAFF
TRBV20-1,TRBJ2-3,CSAPEAGGLAFSSTDTQYF
TRBV5-4,TRBJ1-2,CASSLDEGRDYGYTF
TRBV20-1,TRBJ2-1,CSASSRTGVDEQFF
TRBV5-1,TRBJ2-7,CASSAGTGGDEQYF
TRBV7-9,TRBJ2-7,CASSKSGYEQYF
TRBV7-2,TRBJ2-3,CASSYSASSTDTQYF
TRBV5-1,TRBJ2-2,CASSLRTSGQTGELFF
TRBV5-1,TRBJ1-5,CASSLGEGDQPQHF
TRBV24-1,TRBJ2-1,CATSEIGTGKRDEQFF
TRBV9,TRBJ1-3,CASSVALARSSGNTIYF
TRBV5-1,TRBJ2-3,CASSLAVSTDTQYF
TRBV4-1,TRBJ1-1,CASSQEKFHTEAFF
TRBV18,TRBJ2-5,CASSPQQETQYF
TRBV5-4,TRBJ2-7,CASSPRTREDEQYF
TRBV10-3,TRBJ1-5,CAISSAYNQPQHF
TRBV2,TRBJ2-5,CASRGDRTVRETQYF
TRBV2,TRBJ1-1,CASRREGNTEAFF
TRBV28,TRBJ1-5,CASSPWGREAHQPQHF
TRBV10-3,TRBJ2-7,CAISEFESYEQYF
TRBV5-1,TRBJ1-1,CASSLTGVDTEAFF
TRBV7-2,TRBJ2-5,CASSLAGTIQETQYF
TRBV9,TRBJ2-2,CASSVAGDAGELFF
TRBV20-1,TRBJ1-1,CSASQGASNTEAFF
TRBV12-3/TRBV12-4,TRBJ2-1,CASSWRDEQFF
TRBV6-5,TRBJ2-5,CASSYSDRVEETQYF
TRBV4-3,TRBJ2-7,CAGPKRVSSYEQYF
TRBV4-1,TRBJ2-7,CASSQRGVSYEQYF
TRBV3-1,TRBJ2-3,CASSLSLSEADTQYF
TRBV5-1,TRBJ2-1,CASSLAGTGGVPYNEQFF
TRBV6-1,TRBJ2-1,CASSLGTNSNNEQFF
TRBV5-4,TRBJ2-4,CASSLVDSPSPAKNIQYF
TRBV2,TRBJ1-1,CASSVQGVLTEAFF
TRBV20-1,TRBJ2-1,CSAGQSGQVNEQFF
TRBV5-5,TRBJ2-7,CASRAPGSPYEQYF
TRBV19,TRBJ2-1,CASTVTGRNNEQFF
TRBV20-1,TRBJ2-1,CSARARGTYNEQFF
TRBV5-1,TRBJ2-2,CASSPRIGTGGDTGELFF
TRBV3-1,TRBJ1-4,CASSPYLPATNEKLFF
TRBV6-2/TRBV6-3,TRBJ1-6,CASGTVKPLHF
TRBV5-1,TRBJ2-1,CASSLARGHEQFF
TRBV12-5,TRBJ2-7,CASGLGLLPLRYEQYF